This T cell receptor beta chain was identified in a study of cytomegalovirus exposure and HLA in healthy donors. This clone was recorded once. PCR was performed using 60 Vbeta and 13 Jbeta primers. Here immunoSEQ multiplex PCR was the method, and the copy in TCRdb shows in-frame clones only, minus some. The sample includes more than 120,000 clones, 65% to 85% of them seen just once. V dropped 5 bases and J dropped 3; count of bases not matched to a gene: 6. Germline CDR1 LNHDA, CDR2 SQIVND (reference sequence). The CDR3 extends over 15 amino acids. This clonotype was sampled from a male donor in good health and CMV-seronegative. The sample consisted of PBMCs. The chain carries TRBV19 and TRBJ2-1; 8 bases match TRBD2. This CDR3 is CASSPSGSHYNEQFF. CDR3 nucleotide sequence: TGTGCCAGTAGTCCGAGCGGGAGTCACTACAATGAGCAGTTCTTC.